The 24 T cell receptor beta chains listed next were all sequenced from one sample in a study of read filtering for tumor transcriptome and immune sequencing. Molecular barcoded adaptors covering alpha/delta and beta/gamma chains were used on approximately 440 ng RNA. One entry per CDR3 protein results from TCRdb running MiXCR on the reads. The table records about 50,000 distinct CDR3 sequences, less than 20% of them present only once. Sequencing used a population of CD138-negative cells sorted from bone marrow. The receptors shown here come from a donor at least 40 years old with multiple myeloma.

This clonotype was seen at least ten times. This chain uses TRBV9 with TRBJ2-7; D ambiguous. Germline V CDR1 and CDR2: SGDLS, YYNGEE. Trimming shortened V by 2 bases and J by 3 bases, and 9 bases separated the two germline ends. The CDR3 has 13 residues. CDR3 sequence reads: CASSVGPHYEQYF. CDR3 nucleotides: TGTGCCAGCAGCGTCGGTCCCCACTACGAGCAGTACTTC.

This clonotype was counted at least ten times. This chain connects TRBV29-1 to TRBJ2-7; 8 bases match TRBD2. The CDR3 consists of 12 residues. V shed 4 bases and J 7 bases; nucleotides not matched to a gene: 6. Germline V gene lookup returns CDR1 SQVTM and CDR2 ANQGSEA. The CDR3 reads CSVAGGLDEQYF. CDR3 bases: TGCAGCGTTGCGGGAGGGTTGGATGAGCAGTACTTC.

A few counts support this clonotype. The chain couples TRBV5-1 to TRBJ2-5, with TRBD2 identical over 16 bases. The germline V gene encodes CDR1 SGHRS and CDR2 YFSETQ. The CDR3 length is 17 residues. Unmatched junction bases numbered 8, after V lost 4 bases and J lost 5 bases. CDR3 sequence reads: CASSTGTSGREVETQYF. CDR3 nucleotides: TGCGCCAGCAGCACCGGGACTAGCGGGAGGGAGGTGGAGACCCAGTACTTC.

Comments on this clonotype: A much more abundant neighbour one base away suggests this may be a read error. V gene TRBV19 combines with J gene TRBJ1-1, with D tentatively TRBD1 (5 bases). The CDR3 is made up of 17 amino acids. Looked up from germline, CDR1 is LNHDA and CDR2 is SQIVND (reference sequence). The CDR3, as DNA: TGTGCCTGTAGCATTCTGGAACGAGGACAACCGACCGGTGAAGCTTTCTTT. Translating it yields CACSILERGQPTGEAFF.

This clonotype was picked up many times. CDR3 sequence (DNA): TGTGCCAGCCGGGACAGGCTAAACACTGAAGCTTTCTTT. It is translated as CASRDRLNTEAFF. V is TRBV6-6 and J is TRBJ1-1, with TRBD1 matching 8 bases. Germline V lookup: CDR1 MNHNY, CDR2 SVGAGI (reference sequence). This CDR3 is built from 13 residues. After removal of 8 bases from V and 2 bases from J, the junction contained 4 bases not matched to a gene.

This clonotype has a count of ten or more. J is TRBJ2-1 and V is TRBV19, with a tentative D call TRBD2 (5 bases). The V gene lost 4 bases and the J gene lost 4 bases, with 8 bases spanning the gap. The CDR3 is 13 amino acids. The germline gives CDR1 LNHDA, CDR2 SQIVND (reference sequence). In DNA, the CDR3 is TGTGCCAGTAGTAGACGGACTTACAATGAGCAGTTCTTC. This gives the protein CASSRRTYNEQFF.

This clonotype showed up many times. The junction departs from the called germline gene at one end, perhaps through a read error. The chain links TRBV7-2 to TRBJ2-1, with D unresolved. Germline lookup yields CDR1 SGHTA and CDR2 FQGNSA. The CDR3 is made up of 14 amino acids. The CDR3 region is CASSLDVGPIATNF. The CDR3 coding sequence is TGTGCCAGCAGCTTAGACGTCGGACCTATTGCCACAAATTTC.

With respect to this clonotype: A much larger clone is a single base away; this may be a read error. CDR3 nucleotide sequence: TGTGCCAGCAGCTTAGGACGGGCCACAGATACGCAGTATTTT. Translated, it gives CASSLGRATDTQYF. The V call is TRBV7-6, the J call TRBJ2-3; D is unclear. CDR3 length: 14 amino acids. V dropped 1 base and J dropped 2 bases, with 7 bases sitting between them. The germline CDR1 and CDR2 sequences are SGHVS and FNYEAQ.

This clonotype was detected ten times or more. The chain's CDR3 is CASSLGPDAQETQYF. The CDR3 DNA follows: TGCGCCAGCAGTCTCGGACCCGACGCACAAGAGACCCAGTACTTC. The chain couples TRBV5-1 to TRBJ2-5; D uncertain. The germline V gene encodes CDR1 SGHRS and CDR2 YFSETQ. The V end lost 5 bases, the J end lost 2 bases, and 16 bases lay between the germline ends. The CDR3 runs to 15 residues.

This clonotype has only a few counts. The chain uses TRBV29-1 and TRBJ2-1, with 7 nucleotides matching TRBD2. The CDR3 loop spans 15 amino acids. Losses at the gene ends were 2 bases for V and 5 bases for J; bases not matched to a gene: 9. CDR1 and CDR2 from the germline V gene are SQVTM and ANQGSEA. In DNA, the CDR3 is TGCAGCGTTGAACTAGGTGCGGCGGGAGACAATGAGCAGTTCTTC. Residues: CSVELGAAGDNEQFF.

Regarding this clonotype: In this CDR3 the conserved last residue, phenylalanine or tryptophan, is missing, so a read error is likely. This chain links TRBV20-1 with TRBJ2-7, with D perhaps matching TRBD2 (5 bases). V shed 6 bases and J shed 3 bases, with 18 bases lying between them. Germline values: CDR1 DFQATT, CDR2 SNEGSKA (reference sequence). This CDR3 is built from 14 residues. In DNA form, the CDR3 reads TGCAGTGCGAATCCAAGACGGGGAAACTACGAGCAGTACCTC. Translating it yields CSANPRRGNYEQYL.

This clonotype was counted only a few times. V usage is TRBV12-3 or TRBV12-4 and J usage is TRBJ1-5; D is ambiguous. The CDR3 runs 13 residues. With 5 bases removed from V and 6 bases from J, the gap between germline ends came to 11 bases. The CDR3 spells CASSDQVFQPQHF. DNA of the CDR3: TGTGCCAGCAGTGACCAGGTGTTTCAGCCCCAGCATTTT.

For this clonotype: This clone may be a read error of a much larger clone one base away. The V call is TRBV30, the J call TRBJ1-2, with D unclear. Germline V lookup: CDR1 GTSNPN, CDR2 SVGIG (reference sequence). The CDR3 loop spans 12 amino acids. In nucleotides, the CDR3 is TGTGCCTCTATCCCCCGAAACTATGGCCACACCTTC. Its protein product is CASIPRNYGHTF.

This clonotype was found many times. The chain joins TRBV5-1 to TRBJ2-3; D call uncertain. The germline V gene has CDR1 SGHRS and CDR2 YFSETQ. Trimming shortened V by 4 bases and J by 0 bases, and 12 bases separated the two germline ends. The CDR3 consists of 15 residues. The CDR3 DNA follows: TGCGCCAGCAGCGAAGCGAGTGTTAGCACAGATACGCAGTATTTT. It encodes CASSEASVSTDTQYF.

This clonotype was counted ten times or more. V gene TRBV29-1 combines with J gene TRBJ2-7; 11 nucleotides align to TRBD2. There are 11 residues in the CDR3. After removal of 5 bases from V and 9 bases from J, the junction contained 3 bases not matched to a gene. Germline CDR1 reads SQVTM; CDR2 reads ANQGSEA. The CDR3 DNA reads TGCAGCGTTACTAGCGGGAGTTGGCAGTACTTC. Amino acid sequence: CSVTSGSWQYF.

This clonotype occurred a few times. The chain employs TRBV5-1 and TRBJ1-1, with a tentative D call TRBD1 (6 bases). This CDR3 spans 17 amino acids. Germline CDR1 and CDR2: SGHRS and YFSETQ. The V end was cut by 1 base, the J end by 2 bases, with 18 bases between. The CDR3 DNA is TGCGCCAGCAGCTTGAGTAAGGGTGGACAGACTAACACTGAAGCTTTCTTT. Translation gives CASSLSKGGQTNTEAFF.

This clonotype was observed many times. The chain couples TRBV29-1 to TRBJ2-3; 10 bases match TRBD1. The CDR3 spans 17 residues. Germline trimming cut 3 bases from V and 6 bases from J; bases unmatched to any gene: 15. Germline V lookup: CDR1 SQVTM, CDR2 ANQGSEA. CDR3 bases: TGCAGCGTTGACGGGGGGGGAGAGACAGGGGGCTTTGATACGCAGTATTTT. Translation: CSVDGGGETGGFDTQYF.

This clonotype showed up many times. Here the CDR3 reads CASSSRGSAKLFF. The CDR3 nucleotides are TGTGCCAGCAGTTCCAGGGGTAGTGCAAAACTGTTTTTT. V is TRBV6-2 or TRBV6-3 and J is TRBJ1-4; D possibly corresponds to TRBD1 (6 bases). CDR1 is MNHEY and CDR2 is SVGEGT in the germline V gene. The CDR3 sequence is 13 residues long. Trimming pared 4 bases from V and 10 bases from J, leaving 13 bases between.

This clonotype showed up just once. Being one base from a much bigger clone, this may be a read error. This chain links TRBV5-1 with TRBJ1-1; D is perhaps TRBD1 (6 bases). The CDR3 consists of 13 residues. In germline, CDR1 is SGHRS, CDR2 YFSETQ. The ends were cut back, 4 bases at V and 1 base at J, with 8 bases in the middle. This CDR3 reads CASSVGANTEAFF. The CDR3 DNA sequence: TGCGCCAGCAGCGTGGGGGCGAACACTGAAGCTTTCTTT. Full variable domain (missing parts from reference TRBV5-1 and TRBJ1-1): KAGVTQTPRYLIKTRGQQVTLSCSPISGHRSVSWYQQTPGQGLQFLFEYFSETQRNKGNFPGRFSGRQFSNSRSEMNVSTLELGDSALYLCASSVGANTEAFFGQGTRLTVV.

This clonotype has only a few counts. This chain uses TRBV5-1 with TRBJ1-3; D is unresolved. Germline V gives CDR1 SGHRS, CDR2 YFSETQ. Trimming stripped 4 bases from V and 2 bases from J, with 7 bases between. This CDR3 has 13 residues. Written as DNA, the CDR3 is TGCGCCAGCAGCCCGAGCCCTGGAAACACCATATATTTT. Translated: CASSPSPGNTIYF.

This clonotype has a count of ten or more. The V gene is TRBV29-1, the J gene TRBJ1-1, with D possibly TRBD1 on 6 matching bases. Trimming shortened V by 7 bases and J by 3 bases, and 12 bases separated the two germline ends. The CDR3 is 12 residues long. The germline gives CDR1 SQVTM, CDR2 ANQGSEA. The CDR3: CSAGKGDTEAFF. The CDR3 DNA reads as TGCAGCGCAGGAAAGGGGGACACTGAAGCTTTCTTT.

A note on this clonotype: The junction does not match germline at one end; this may be a read error. This chain joins TRBV5-1 and TRBJ2-1; TRBD2 agrees at 11 bases. This CDR3 region has 16 residues. Germline assignment: CDR1 SGHRS and CDR2 YFSETQ. As DNA, the CDR3 is TGCGTCAGCAGCGTACTAGCGGGAGCTGGATCAAATGAGCAGTTCTTC. Protein: CVSSVLAGAGSNEQFF.

This clonotype has ten or more counts. The rearrangement joins TRBV29-1 to TRBJ1-1; D possibly corresponds to TRBD1 (6 bases). V was trimmed by 4 bases and J by 1 base, leaving 16 bases between them. The length of the CDR3 is 15 residues. Germline CDR1 is SQVTM and CDR2 is ANQGSEA. The CDR3 region has the DNA TGCAGCGTTGGGGGGCAGGGCGATAGGAACACTGAAGCTTTCTTT. Translating it yields CSVGGQGDRNTEAFF.

As concerns this clonotype: It may be a read error: a sequence one base away is much more abundant. The V gene is TRBV20-1, the J gene TRBJ2-5; D perhaps matches TRBD2 (5 bases). Per the germline V gene, CDR1 is DFQATT and CDR2 is SNEGSKA (reference sequence). The CDR3 spans 13 residues. CDR3: CGARWGVQETQYF. CDR3 DNA sequence: TGCGGTGCTAGATGGGGAGTCCAAGAGACCCAGTACTTC.